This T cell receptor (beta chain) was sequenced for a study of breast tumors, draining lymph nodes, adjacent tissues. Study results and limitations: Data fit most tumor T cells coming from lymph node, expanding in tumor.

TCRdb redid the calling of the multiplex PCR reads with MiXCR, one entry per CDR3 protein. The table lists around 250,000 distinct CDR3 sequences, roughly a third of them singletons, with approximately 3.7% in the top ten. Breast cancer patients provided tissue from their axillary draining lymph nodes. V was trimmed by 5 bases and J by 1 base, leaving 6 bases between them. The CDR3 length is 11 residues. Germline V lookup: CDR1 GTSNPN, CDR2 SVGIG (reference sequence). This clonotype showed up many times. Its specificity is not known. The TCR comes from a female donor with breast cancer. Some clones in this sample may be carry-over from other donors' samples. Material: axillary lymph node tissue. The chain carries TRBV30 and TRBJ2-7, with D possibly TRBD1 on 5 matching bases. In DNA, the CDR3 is TGTGCCTGGGACAGATCCTACGAGCAGTACTTC. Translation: CAWDRSYEQYF.